This T cell receptor (beta chain) was retrieved from a study of CD8+CD57+ T cells in acquired aplastic anemia. The TCR beta profiling, which covered VDJ combination and CDR3 sequence, was carried out using genomic DNA as the template. From the reads, TCRdb called clonotypes with MiXCR, one entry per CDR3 protein. The sample has over 150,000 distinct CDR3 sequences; 40% to 65% are singletons. This CDR3 has 14 residues. Germline V CDR1 and CDR2: LNHDA, SQIVND (reference sequence). V dropped 5 bases and J dropped 2 bases, with 10 bases sitting between them. Patients selected for sequencing had displayed CD8+CD57+ cell expansion by flow cytometry. There was no therapy given to any patient before the blood sampling took place. Broader study findings: A set of approximately 29 CD8+ CDR3 sequences was shared between patients and controls, and these sequences appeared highly expressed in patients.

At least ten counts were recorded for this clonotype. Its antigen is unidentified. This chain joins TRBV19 and TRBJ1-3; a possible D gene is TRBD1 (5 bases). The sample comprised sorted CD4+, CD8+, or CD8+CD57+ T cells (not recorded which) from PBMCs. This TCR derives from a human donor with aplastic anemia. As DNA, the CDR3 is TGTGCCAGTAGTTCAGGGACGACTGGAAACACCATATATTTT. It specifies CASSSGTTGNTIYF.